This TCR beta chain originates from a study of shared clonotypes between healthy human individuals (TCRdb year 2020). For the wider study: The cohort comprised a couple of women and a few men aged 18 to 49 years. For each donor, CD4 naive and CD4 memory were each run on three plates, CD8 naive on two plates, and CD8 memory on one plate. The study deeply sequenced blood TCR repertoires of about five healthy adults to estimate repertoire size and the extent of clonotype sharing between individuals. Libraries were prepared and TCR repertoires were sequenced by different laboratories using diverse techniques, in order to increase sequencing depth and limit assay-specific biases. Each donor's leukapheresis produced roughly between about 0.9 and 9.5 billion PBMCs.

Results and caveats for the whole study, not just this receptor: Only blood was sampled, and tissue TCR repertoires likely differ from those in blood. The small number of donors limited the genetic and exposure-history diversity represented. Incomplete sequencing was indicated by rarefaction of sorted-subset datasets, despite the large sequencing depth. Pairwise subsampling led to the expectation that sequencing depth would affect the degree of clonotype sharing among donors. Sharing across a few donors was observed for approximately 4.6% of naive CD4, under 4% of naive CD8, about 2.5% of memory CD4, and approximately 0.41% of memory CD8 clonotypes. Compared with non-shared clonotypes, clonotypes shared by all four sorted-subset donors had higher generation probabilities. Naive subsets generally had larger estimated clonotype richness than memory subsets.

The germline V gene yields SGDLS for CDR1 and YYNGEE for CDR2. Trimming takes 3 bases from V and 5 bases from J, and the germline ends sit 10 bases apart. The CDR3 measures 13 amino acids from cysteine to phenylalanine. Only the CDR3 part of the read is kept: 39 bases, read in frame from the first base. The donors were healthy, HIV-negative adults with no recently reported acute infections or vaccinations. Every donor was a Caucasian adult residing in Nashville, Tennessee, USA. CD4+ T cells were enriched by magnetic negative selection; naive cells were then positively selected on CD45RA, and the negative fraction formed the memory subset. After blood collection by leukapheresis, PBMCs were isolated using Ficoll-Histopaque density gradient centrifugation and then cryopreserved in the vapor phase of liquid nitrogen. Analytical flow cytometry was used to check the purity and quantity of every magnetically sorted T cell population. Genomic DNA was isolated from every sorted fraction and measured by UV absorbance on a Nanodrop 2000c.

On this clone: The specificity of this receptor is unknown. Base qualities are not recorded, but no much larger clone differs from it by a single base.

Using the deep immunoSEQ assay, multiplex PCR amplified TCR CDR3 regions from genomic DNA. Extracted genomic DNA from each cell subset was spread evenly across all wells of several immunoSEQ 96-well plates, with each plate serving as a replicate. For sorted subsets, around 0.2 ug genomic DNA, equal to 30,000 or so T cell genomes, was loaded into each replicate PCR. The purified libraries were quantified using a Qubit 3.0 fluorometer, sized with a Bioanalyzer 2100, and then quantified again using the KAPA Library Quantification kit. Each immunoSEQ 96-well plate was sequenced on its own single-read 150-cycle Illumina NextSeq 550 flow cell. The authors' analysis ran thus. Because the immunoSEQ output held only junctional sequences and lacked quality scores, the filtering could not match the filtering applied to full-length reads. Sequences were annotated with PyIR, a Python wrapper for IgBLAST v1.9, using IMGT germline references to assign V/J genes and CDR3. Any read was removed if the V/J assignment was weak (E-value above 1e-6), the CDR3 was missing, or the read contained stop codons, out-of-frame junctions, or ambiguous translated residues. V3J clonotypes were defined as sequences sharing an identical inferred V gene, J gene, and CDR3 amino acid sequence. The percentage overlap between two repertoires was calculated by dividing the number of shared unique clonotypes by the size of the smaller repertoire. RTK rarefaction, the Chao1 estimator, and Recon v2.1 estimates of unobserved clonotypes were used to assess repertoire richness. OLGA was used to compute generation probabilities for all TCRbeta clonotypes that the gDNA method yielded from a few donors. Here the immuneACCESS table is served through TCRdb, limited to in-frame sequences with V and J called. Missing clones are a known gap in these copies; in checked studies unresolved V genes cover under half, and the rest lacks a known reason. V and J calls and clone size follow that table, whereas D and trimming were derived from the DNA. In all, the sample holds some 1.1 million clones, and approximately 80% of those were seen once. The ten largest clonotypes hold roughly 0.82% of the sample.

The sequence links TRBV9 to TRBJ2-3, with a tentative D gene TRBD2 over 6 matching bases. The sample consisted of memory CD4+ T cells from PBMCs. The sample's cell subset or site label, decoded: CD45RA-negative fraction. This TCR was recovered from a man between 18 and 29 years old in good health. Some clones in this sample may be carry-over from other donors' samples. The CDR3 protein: CASSAMGGDTQYF. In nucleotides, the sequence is TGTGCCAGCAGCGCGATGGGGGGAGATACGCAGTATTTT.